The following is a T cell receptor (beta chain) sequence with its context. TCRdb itself ran the RT-PCR reads through MiXCR, one entry per CDR3 protein. The data show 65,000 to 80,000 distinct CDR3 sequences, more than 25% seen once. This sample was taken from a study of patients and donors after allogeneic stem cell transplantation. V dropped 4 bases and J dropped 1 base, with 22 bases sitting between them. The CDR3 is 18 residues long. Germline V gene data show CDR1 as SGHVS and CDR2 as FNYEAQ. The source is a human donor who was either an allogeneic HSCT recipient or a stem cell or donor lymphocyte infusion donor (not recorded which). It is not recorded whose cells these are; they may come from a transplant donor. Sequenced input: blood, either unsorted or a sorted T cell fraction (not recorded which). The chain combines TRBV7-6 with TRBJ1-2; D might be TRBD1 (5 bases). CDR3 residues: CASSSITIPTASNYGYTF. The CDR3 DNA reads as TGTGCCAGCAGCTCCATCACCATCCCGACAGCGAGTAACTATGGCTACACCTTC. The full variable domain, in which reference TRBV7-6 and TRBJ1-2 provide the parts outside the CDR3, is GAGVSQSPRYKVTKRGQDVALRCDPISGHVSLYWYRQALGQGPEFLTYFNYEAQQDKSGLPNDRFSAERPEGSISTLTIQRTEQRDSAMYRCASSSITIPTASNYGYTFGSGTRLTVV.